This T cell receptor beta chain was identified during a study of T cells in Graves' hyperthyroidism and ophthalmopathy. Study results and caveats: Expanded thyroid clonotypes (above 0.001) were mostly also found in blood.

As concerns this clonotype: Its target is not known.

Per germline, CDR1 ENHRY and CDR2 SYGVKD. V was shortened by 0 bases and J by 4 bases, with 10 bases between the two germline ends. The CDR3 has 15 amino acids. RNA transcripts gave rise to amplified TCR beta CDR3 regions. TCR CDR3 underwent first-round RT-PCR with the HTBI primer set. TCRdb analysed the multiplex PCR reads with MiXCR anew, one entry per CDR3 protein. The sample carries hundreds of thousands of distinct CDR3 sequences, 14% to 15% recorded once. The receptor's source is a woman aged 40 to 50 with Graves' ophthalmopathy. Sequenced material: blood. This chain links TRBV10-3 with TRBJ1-5; maybe TRBD1 (6 bases). The CDR3, as DNA: TGTGCCATCAGTGAGTCGGGGGCTCCTAATCAGCCCCAGCATTTT. Residues: CAISESGAPNQPQHF.